These T cell receptor beta chains were read from a single sample in a study of T cell repertoires in cytomegalovirus infection. TCRdb passed the reads through MiXCR, listing each CDR3 protein once. The sample contains 300,000 or so distinct CDR3 sequences, around a quarter of which appear only once. These receptors' targets are unknown. The source material was cultured PBMCs, sampled from culture after CMV antigen stimulation. These receptors were collected from a human donor in good health (CMV status not recorded). Some clones in this sample may be carry-over from other donors' samples. The CDR3 runs from the conserved cysteine through the conserved F or W. The D gene is left open where the match is weak. Clone size, where shown, is once, few, many, or a class for clones that have expanded.

J | D | V | size | CDR3 | DNA
TRBJ2-1 | - | TRBV29-1 | - | CSVWIRAYNEQFF | TGCAGCGTCTGGATACGGGCCTACAATGAGCAGTTCTTC
TRBJ2-5 | - | TRBV19 | few | CASSIPAGPSDGETQYF | TGTGCCAGTAGTATCCCGGCCGGGCCGTCGGATGGAGAGACCCAGTACTTC
TRBJ2-7 | TRBD2 | TRBV2 | - | CATNDRGGTSGRALDEQYF | TGTGCCACAAACGACAGGGGCGGGACTAGCGGGAGGGCCCTCGACGAGCAGTACTTC
TRBJ2-5 | - | TRBV24-1 | - | CATSDLQGSSETQYF | TGTGCCACCAGTGATTTGCAGGGGAGTAGTGAGACCCAGTACTTC
TRBJ2-7 | TRBD2 | TRBV6-1 | many | CASRLGTSGSYEQYF | TGTGCCAGCAGGCTCGGGACTAGCGGGAGTTACGAGCAGTACTTC
TRBJ2-7 | - | TRBV11-3 | - | CASSLQGSGEQYF | TGTGCCAGCAGCCTCCAGGGGTCAGGCGAGCAGTACTTC
TRBJ1-4 | - | TRBV7-9 | few | CASSFPLNEKLFF | TGTGCCAGCAGCTTCCCTTTGAATGAAAAACTGTTTTTT
TRBJ2-2 | TRBD1 | TRBV7-9 | many | CASSPQTGATGELFF | TGTGCCAGCAGCCCCCAGACAGGGGCCACCGGGGAGCTGTTTTTT
TRBJ1-2 | - | TRBV29-1 | - | CSVRINGYTF | TGCAGCGTCCGTATTAATGGCTACACCTTC
TRBJ2-7 | - | TRBV6-6 | many | CASSGLPVSYEQYF | TGTGCCAGCAGCGGACTACCCGTATCCTACGAGCAGTACTTC
TRBJ2-1 | - | TRBV7-9 | - | CASSSAHSYNEQFF | TGTGCCAGCAGCTCCGCCCACTCCTACAATGAGCAGTTCTTC
TRBJ2-1 | TRBD2 | TRBV20-1 | - | CSARGPGLAGDSDGGAGLNEQFF | TGCAGTGCTAGAGGTCCCGGACTAGCGGGAGACTCGGATGGGGGGGCGGGTTTGAATGAGCAGTTCTTC
TRBJ2-1 | - | TRBV7-2 | many | CASRIREGLRNF | TGTGCCAGCCGGATTCGTGAGGGTCTCCGGAACTTC
TRBJ2-5 | - | TRBV5-6 | few | CASSDQGLPTETQYF | TGTGCCAGCAGCGACCAGGGCCTACCCACCGAGACCCAGTACTTC
TRBJ1-4 | - | TRBV2 | - | CASKLDSHDEKLFF | TGTGCCAGCAAATTAGACAGCCATGATGAAAAACTGTTTTTT
TRBJ2-1 | TRBD2 | TRBV6-6 | - | CASSYSSSGRASEQFF | TGTGCCAGCAGTTACTCGAGTAGCGGGAGGGCCAGTGAGCAGTTCTTC
TRBJ2-1 | - | TRBV7-8 | many | CASSLAGSRGDEQFF | TGTGCCAGCAGCTTAGCAGGGTCCAGAGGGGACGAGCAGTTCTTC
TRBJ2-6 | TRBD2 | TRBV9 | few | CASSVDSLAGVGGANVLTF | TGTGCCAGCAGCGTAGATTCACTAGCGGGAGTTGGTGGGGCCAACGTCCTGACTTTC
TRBJ2-4 | - | TRBV6-5 | few | CASSYSIALAKNIQYF | TGTGCCAGCAGTTACTCGATCGCGTTAGCCAAAAACATTCAGTACTTC
TRBJ2-7 | - | TRBV5-4 | - | CASSVGTYEQYF | TGTGCCAGCAGCGTGGGGACCTACGAGCAGTACTTC
TRBJ2-1 | TRBD2 | TRBV10-1 | few | CASSGPGLAGVYEQFF | TGCGCCAGCAGTGGCCCGGGACTAGCGGGAGTCTATGAGCAGTTCTTC
TRBJ2-1 | TRBD2 | TRBV12-5 | - | CASGPGTSGAYNEQFF | TGTGCTAGTGGTCCCGGGACTAGCGGAGCCTACAATGAGCAGTTCTTC
TRBJ2-1 | TRBD2 | TRBV28 | - | CASTSAGGSYNEQFF | TGTGCCAGCACCTCAGCGGGAGGCTCCTACAATGAGCAGTTCTTC
TRBJ1-1 | TRBD1 | TRBV28 | - | CASSLRGLGGKTEAFF | TGTGCCAGCAGTTTAAGGGGGCTGGGTGGAAAAACTGAAGCTTTCTTT
TRBJ2-5 | - | TRBV30 | - | CARRYQETQYF | TGTGCCCGCCGGTACCAAGAGACCCAGTACTTC
TRBJ1-1 | - | TRBV19 | - | CASSRPTDRFFPEAFF | TGTGCCAGTAGTCGACCAACTGACAGATTTTTCCCTGAAGCTTTCTTT
TRBJ2-1 | TRBD2 | TRBV20-1 | few | CSAREWGLADERQFF | TGCAGTGCTAGAGAATGGGGACTAGCGGATGAAAGGCAGTTCTTC
TRBJ2-7 | TRBD2 | TRBV7-9 | - | CASSLGLAGGSEQYF | TGTGCCAGCAGCTTAGGGCTAGCGGGAGGAAGCGAGCAGTACTTC
TRBJ1-4 | - | TRBV28 | - | CASSRENGNEKLFF | TGTGCCAGCAGTAGGGAAAACGGGAATGAAAAACTGTTTTTT
TRBJ2-3 | - | TRBV10-3 | many | CAISESAVTDTQYF | TGTGCCATCAGTGAGTCAGCGGTTACAGATACGCAGTATTTT
TRBJ1-2 | TRBD1 | TRBV27 | - | CASSFEGAYGYTF | TGTGCCAGCAGTTTTGAGGGGGCTTATGGCTACACCTTC
TRBJ2-2 | - | TRBV12-3/TRBV12-4 | few | CAWRGGSNTGELFF | TGTGCTTGGCGGGGCGGATCGAACACCGGGGAGCTGTTTTTT
TRBJ1-6 | TRBD1 | TRBV7-9 | few | CASSPRGTENSPLHF | TGTGCCAGCAGCCCCAGGGGGACAGAGAATTCACCCCTCCACTTT
TRBJ1-5 | TRBD1 | TRBV5-5 | many | CASSFSQGSNQPQHF | TGTGCCAGCAGCTTTTCACAGGGGAGCAATCAGCCCCAGCATTTT
TRBJ2-6 | - | TRBV7-2 | many | CASSPVVGDRESGANVLTF | TGTGCCAGCAGCCCGGTGGTGGGGGACCGGGAATCTGGGGCCAACGTCCTGACTTTC
TRBJ2-1 | TRBD1 | TRBV4-3 | - | CASSQEGGGPRGNEQFF | TGCGCCAGCAGCCAAGAAGGGGGCGGCCCTAGAGGCAATGAGCAGTTCTTC
TRBJ2-4 | - | TRBV5-1 | few | CASSLGSEENIQYF | TGCGCCAGCAGCTTGGGAAGTGAGGAAAACATTCAGTACTTC
TRBJ2-7 | TRBD2 | TRBV7-2 | many | CASSLTSGYSYEQYF | TGTGCCAGCAGCTTGACTAGCGGGTACTCCTACGAGCAGTACTTC
TRBJ1-5 | TRBD1 | TRBV6-1 | many | CASWNRGNQPQHF | TGTGCCAGCTGGAACAGGGGTAATCAGCCCCAGCATTTT
TRBJ1-2 | - | TRBV6-1 | few | CASRMGVGNYGYTF | TGTGCCAGCAGGATGGGAGTCGGTAACTATGGCTACACCTTC
TRBJ2-2 | - | TRBV12-3/TRBV12-4 | - | CASSSPTGELFF | TGTGCCAGCAGTTCGCCTACCGGGGAGCTGTTTTTT
TRBJ2-5 | - | TRBV7-2 | many | CASSSYLLETQYF | TGTGCCAGCAGCTCATACCTTCTGGAGACCCAGTACTTC
TRBJ2-2 | - | TRBV6-6 | few | CASSDANTGELFF | TGTGCCAGCTCGGACGCGAACACCGGGGAGCTGTTTTTT
TRBJ2-1 | - | TRBV24-1 | - | CATSDSTFDSYEQFF | TGTGCCACCAGTGATTCGACCTTTGATTCCTATGAGCAGTTCTTC
TRBJ1-6 | - | TRBV5-6 | - | CASSLSRGIGNSPLHF | TGTGCCAGCAGCTTGTCGCGGGGCATAGGAAATTCACCCCTCCACTTT
TRBJ1-1 | - | TRBV12-3/TRBV12-4 | few | CASSSENGRVAFF | TGTGCCAGCAGCTCGGAGAACGGCCGTGTAGCTTTCTTT
TRBJ2-1 | - | TRBV7-2 | few | CASSLGGHSYNEQFF | TGTGCCAGCAGCTTAGGGGGGCATTCCTACAATGAGCAGTTCTTC